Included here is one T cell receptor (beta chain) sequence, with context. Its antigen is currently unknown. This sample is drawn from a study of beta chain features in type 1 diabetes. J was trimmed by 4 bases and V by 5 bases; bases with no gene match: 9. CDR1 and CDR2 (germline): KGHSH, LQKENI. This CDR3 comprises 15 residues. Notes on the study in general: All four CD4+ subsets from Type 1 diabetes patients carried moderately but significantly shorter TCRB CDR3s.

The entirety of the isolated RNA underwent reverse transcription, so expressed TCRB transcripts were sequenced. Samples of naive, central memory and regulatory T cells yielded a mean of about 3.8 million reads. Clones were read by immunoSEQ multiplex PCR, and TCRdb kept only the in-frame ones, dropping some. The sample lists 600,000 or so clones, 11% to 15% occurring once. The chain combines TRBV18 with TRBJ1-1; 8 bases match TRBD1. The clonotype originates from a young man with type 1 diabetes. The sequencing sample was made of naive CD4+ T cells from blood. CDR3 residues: CASSKNDRGGTEAFF. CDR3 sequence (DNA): TGTGCCAGCTCAAAAAACGACAGGGGAGGCACTGAAGCTTTCTTT.